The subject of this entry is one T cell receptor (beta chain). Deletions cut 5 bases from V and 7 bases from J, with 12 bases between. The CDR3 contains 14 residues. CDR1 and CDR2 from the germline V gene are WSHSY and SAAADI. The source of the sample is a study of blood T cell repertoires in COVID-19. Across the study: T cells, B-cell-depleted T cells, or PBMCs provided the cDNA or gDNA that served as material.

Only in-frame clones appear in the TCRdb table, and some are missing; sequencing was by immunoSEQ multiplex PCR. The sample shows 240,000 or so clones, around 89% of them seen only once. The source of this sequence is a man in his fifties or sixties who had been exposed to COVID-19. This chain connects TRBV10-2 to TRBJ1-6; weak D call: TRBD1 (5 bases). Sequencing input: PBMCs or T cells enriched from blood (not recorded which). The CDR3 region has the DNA TGCGCCAGCAGTCTGAAGGGGTGGAATTCACCCCTCCACTTT. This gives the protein CASSLKGWNSPLHF.